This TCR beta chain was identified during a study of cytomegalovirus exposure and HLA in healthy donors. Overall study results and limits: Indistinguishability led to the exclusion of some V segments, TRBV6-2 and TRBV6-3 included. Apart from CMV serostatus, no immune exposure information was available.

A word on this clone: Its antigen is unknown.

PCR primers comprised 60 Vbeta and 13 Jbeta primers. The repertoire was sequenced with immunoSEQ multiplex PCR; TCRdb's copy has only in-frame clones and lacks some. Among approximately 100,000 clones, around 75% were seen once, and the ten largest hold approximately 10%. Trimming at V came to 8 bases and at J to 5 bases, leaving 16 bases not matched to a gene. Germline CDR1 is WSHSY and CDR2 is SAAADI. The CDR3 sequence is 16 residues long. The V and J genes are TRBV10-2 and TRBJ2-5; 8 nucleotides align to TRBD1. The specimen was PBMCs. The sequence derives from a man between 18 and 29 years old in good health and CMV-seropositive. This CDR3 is CASQRRTGTGYETQYF. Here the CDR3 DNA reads TGCGCCAGCCAACGACGGACCGGGACAGGATATGAGACCCAGTACTTC.